What follows describes a single TCR beta chain. What it recognizes is unknown. This entry is derived from a study of T cell responses to AZD1222 COVID-19 vaccine. Whole-study context: Recipients boosted at about 4 weeks or about 12 weeks are pooled.

Germline CDR1 reads MNHEY; CDR2 reads SVGAGI. The CDR3 is 15 residues long. The V end was cut by 5 bases, the J end by 4 bases, with 18 bases between. The data were produced by immunoSEQ multiplex PCR, yet TCRdb's version contains in-frame clones alone and is incomplete. The sample has 150,000 or so clones, 91% seen once. Points from the study as a whole: Only 5 or 6 individuals given AZD1222 were seropositive at baseline. Clonal diversity was possibly underestimated, and white British individuals and females predominated among donors. Spike-specific TCR breadth rose after two AZD1222 doses, and depth rose as well.

The chain links TRBV6-5 to TRBJ2-7, with no clear D. The receptor comes from an adult in good health. The specimen was peripheral blood, collected on day 0 of AZD1222 vaccination. CDR3 protein: CASSPDSFVGYEQYF. Here the CDR3 DNA reads TGTGCCAGCAGTCCCGACTCTTTTGTGGGGTACGAGCAGTACTTC.